Presented here are 20 T cell receptor beta chains from one specimen sequenced in a study of shared clonotypes between healthy human individuals. Some clones are missing from TCRdb's copy, which holds only in-frame ones; the method was immunoSEQ multiplex PCR. The sample carries roughly 1,000,000 clones, around 78% recorded once. Specimen: memory CD4+ T cells from PBMCs. Specified subset: CD45RA-negative fraction. Source of these receptors: a man aged 18 to 29 in good health. Some clones in this sample may be carry-over from other donors' samples.

The chain is built from TRBV4-2 and TRBJ2-7; D is uncertain. The CDR3 is 18 amino acids. The V gene's germline CDR1 is LGHNA and CDR2 YNFKEQ. The V end was cut by 5 bases, the J end by 3 bases, with 26 bases between. The CDR3 region is CASSEPLGGTQRHYEQYF. The CDR3 DNA reads as TGTGCCAGCAGCGAACCACTGGGCGGCACCCAACGCCACTACGAGCAGTACTTC.

This clone was detected once. The chain uses TRBV30 and TRBJ2-2, with D tentatively TRBD1 or TRBD2 (6 bases each). V was pared by 2 bases and J by 6 bases, with 22 bases between. The CDR3 is 17 amino acids. CDR1 is GTSNPN and CDR2 is SVGIG in the germline V gene (reference sequence). The CDR3 loop reads CAWSIGGRGDRSGELFF. In nucleotides, the CDR3 is TGTGCCTGGAGTATCGGCGGTAGGGGGGACCGGTCCGGGGAGCTGTTTTTT.

The chain combines TRBV6-1 with TRBJ1-5, with D possibly being TRBD1 (5 bases). The V gene lost 3 bases and the J gene lost 4 bases, with 10 bases spanning the gap. In germline, CDR1 is MNHNS, CDR2 SASEGT. This CDR3 spans 14 amino acids. The CDR3 DNA reads TGTGCCAGCAGTGACGGGACGATAAATCAGCCCCAGCATTTT. The encoded protein is CASSDGTINQPQHF.

The V and J genes are TRBV7-3 and TRBJ2-1; the match to TRBD2 covers 10 bases. This CDR3 comprises 17 residues. Per the germline V gene, CDR1 is SGHTA and CDR2 is FQGTGA. After removal of 1 base from V and 7 bases from J, the junction contained 10 bases not matched to a gene. This chain's CDR3 is CASSLSSSGRAVNEQFF. The CDR3 DNA follows: TGTGCCAGCAGCTTAAGTTCGAGCGGGAGGGCCGTAAATGAGCAGTTCTTC.

The gene calls are TRBV5-1 and TRBJ2-7, with 9 bases fitting TRBD1. V lost 4 bases and J lost 3; bases outside the gene matches: 5. The CDR3 spans 14 residues. Germline V lookup: CDR1 SGHRS, CDR2 YFSETQ. In DNA, the CDR3 is TGCGCCAGCAGCCAGGGACAGGGATACTACGAGCAGTACTTC. Translating it yields CASSQGQGYYEQYF.

The chain combines TRBV5-4 with TRBJ1-2, with unresolved D. CDR3 length: 14 residues. In germline, CDR1 is SGHNT, CDR2 YYREEE (reference sequence). V was shortened by 3 bases and J by 2 bases, with 11 bases between the two germline ends. CDR3 sequence: CASSSPSGNYGYTF. The CDR3 bases are TGTGCCAGCAGCTCCCCCTCGGGAAACTATGGCTACACCTTC.

This chain connects TRBV5-1 to TRBJ1-2; 9 positions agree with TRBD1. V shed 4 bases and J 8 bases; nucleotides not matched to a gene: 6. The CDR3 is 13 amino acids. Germline CDR1 is SGHRS and CDR2 is YFSETQ. The CDR3 loop reads CASSEGTGRGYTF. The CDR3 region has the DNA TGCGCCAGCAGCGAAGGGACAGGGAGGGGCTACACCTTC.

The chain recombines TRBV19 with TRBJ1-4, with D possibly being TRBD1 (5 bases). This CDR3 has 18 residues. CDR1 is LNHDA and CDR2 is SQIVND in the germline V gene (reference sequence). V was cut by 1 base and J by 3 bases, with 18 bases left in between. CDR3 sequence: CASSIALGISGPNEKLFF. The CDR3 nucleotides are TGTGCCAGTAGTATAGCCCTGGGGATTTCGGGACCTAATGAAAAACTGTTTTTT.

The chain carries TRBV5-4 and TRBJ1-3, with 9 bases matching TRBD1. The J segment lost 4 bases and the V segment lost 4 bases, leaving 9 bases of the junction unmatched. The CDR3 runs to 16 residues. Germline assignment: CDR1 SGHNT and CDR2 YYREEE (reference sequence). In DNA form, the CDR3 reads TGTGCCAGCAGCCCTGGCGGGACAGGGTACGGAAACACCATATATTTT. Amino acids: CASSPGGTGYGNTIYF. The complete variable domain, with remaining parts taken from reference TRBV5-4 and TRBJ1-3, reads ETGVTQSPTHLIKTRGQQVTLRCSSQSGHNTVSWYQQALGQGPQFIFQYYREEENGRGNFPPRFSGLQFPNYSSELNVNALELDDSALYLCASSPGGTGYGNTIYFGEGSWLTVV.

The chain combines TRBV2 with TRBJ2-1; 8 positions agree with TRBD2. The CDR3 runs 14 residues. Trimming removed 5 bases from V and 4 bases from J; junction bases left unmatched: 4. The germline gives CDR1 SNHLY, CDR2 FYNNEI. CDR3 amino acids: CASSSSGEYNEQFF. DNA for the CDR3: TGTGCCAGCAGTAGTAGCGGGGAATACAATGAGCAGTTCTTC.

The chain combines TRBV7-9 with TRBJ2-7; 7 bases align to TRBD2. With 0 bases clipped from V and 3 bases from J, the junction kept 5 bases outside the gene matches. CDR1 and CDR2 from the germline V gene are SEHNR and FQNEAQ (reference sequence). The CDR3 is 15 residues long. The CDR3 is CASSLAQGGVYEQYF. CDR3 in DNA: TGTGCCAGCAGCTTAGCGCAGGGAGGGGTCTACGAGCAGTACTTC.

The chain uses TRBV5-1 and TRBJ2-7; 7 bases agree with TRBD2. Trimming took 0 bases from V and 7 from J; bases not matched to a gene: 7. Per the germline V gene, CDR1 is SGHRS and CDR2 is YFSETQ. This CDR3 is built from 14 residues. The CDR3 sequence: CASSLEGGSQEQYF. CDR3 in DNA: TGCGCCAGCAGCTTGGAAGGCGGGAGTCAGGAGCAGTACTTC.

This clone turned up a few times. The rearrangement joins TRBV7-9 to TRBJ1-4, with a weak D call TRBD1 (5 bases). The V and J ends lost 5 bases and 14 bases respectively, with 12 bases between them. This CDR3 contains 11 residues. Per germline, CDR1 SEHNR and CDR2 FQNEAQ (reference sequence). CDR3 sequence reads: CASSQDQGLFF. CDR3 in DNA: TGTGCCAGCAGCCAAGACCAGGGCCTGTTTTTT.

The V and J genes are TRBV28 and TRBJ1-1; the D is unclear. V was pared by 6 bases and J by 4 bases, with 9 bases between. CDR1 is MDHEN and CDR2 is SYDVKM in the germline V gene. There are 12 residues in the CDR3. This CDR3 reads CASSPPSTEAFF. CDR3 DNA sequence: TGTGCCAGCAGCCCACCATCCACTGAAGCTTTCTTT.

J is TRBJ1-2 and V is TRBV28; 7 bases are a match to TRBD1. The CDR3 spans 15 residues. Germline CDR1 MDHEN, CDR2 SYDVKM. Trimming took 5 bases from V and 2 from J; bases not matched to a gene: 8. CDR3 coding DNA: TGTGCCAGCAGTCTCCTCCCGACAGGGAACTATGGCTACACCTTC. It is translated as CASSLLPTGNYGYTF.

This sequence joins TRBV27 and TRBJ2-1; TRBD2 matches at 11 bases. The germline gives CDR1 MNHEY, CDR2 SMNVEV (reference sequence). The J segment lost 4 bases and the V segment lost 0 bases, leaving 8 bases of the junction unmatched. The CDR3 covers 18 residues. This CDR3 reads CASSLSAASGRNYNEQFF. In nucleotides, the CDR3 is TGTGCCAGCAGTTTATCTGCGGCTAGCGGGAGGAATTACAATGAGCAGTTCTTC.

CDR3 amino acids: CASSVVPASRGYTF. The CDR3 nucleotides read TGTGCCAGCAGCGTAGTTCCAGCCTCGAGGGGCTACACCTTC. The genes are TRBV9 and TRBJ1-2, with D uncertain. The CDR3 is made up of 14 amino acids. Deletions cut 0 bases from V and 8 bases from J, with 14 bases between. Looked up from germline, CDR1 is SGDLS and CDR2 is YYNGEE.

A note on this clone: The sample has other DNA sequences that encode this CDR3 too. The gene calls are TRBV18 and TRBJ2-6, with no clear D. The CDR3 contains 13 residues. The V and J ends lost 4 bases and 0 bases respectively, with 1 base between them. Germline V gene data show CDR1 as KGHSH and CDR2 as LQKENI. The CDR3 DNA follows: TGTGCCAGCTCACGCTCTGGGGCCAACGTCCTGACTTTC. Translation: CASSRSGANVLTF.

This chain links TRBV7-2 with TRBJ2-7; weak D call: TRBD2 (7 bases). This CDR3 spans 17 amino acids. From germline, CDR1 is SGHTA and CDR2 FQGNSA. V was trimmed by 5 bases and J by 4 bases, leaving 24 bases between them. The CDR3 coding sequence is TGTGCCAGCAGCGCTCGGGGGGCAGGCCTGGGCAGGTACGAGCAGTACTTC. Protein product: CASSARGAGLGRYEQYF. Variable domain in full (rest from reference TRBV7-2 and TRBJ2-7): GAGVSQSPSNKVTEKGKDVELRCDPISGHTALYWYRQSLGQGLEFLIYFQGNSAPDKSGLPSDRFSAERTGGSVSTLTIQRTQQEDSAVYLCASSARGAGLGRYEQYFGPGTRLTVT.

The CDR3 loop is CASRPRGDGTGGTDTQYF. DNA of the CDR3: TGTGCCAGCAGACCAAGGGGAGACGGGACAGGGGGCACAGATACGCAGTATTTT. This chain connects TRBV27 to TRBJ2-3, with 10 bases that match TRBD1. The CDR3 is made up of 18 amino acids. J gave up 1 base and V 6 bases, and 13 bases lay outside the gene matches. Germline V lookup: CDR1 MNHEY, CDR2 SMNVEV (reference sequence).